This T cell receptor (beta chain) is drawn from a study of cytomegalovirus exposure and HLA in healthy donors. V lost 5 bases and J lost 5; bases outside the gene matches: 10. The CDR3 covers 15 residues. CDR1 is MNHNS, CDR2 SASEGT, per germline. A multiplex PCR was run with 60 Vbeta primers and 13 Jbeta primers. This table comes from immunoSEQ multiplex PCR, and its TCRdb copy is limited to in-frame clones, with some not included. In the table there are about 130,000 clones, 75% to 90% of which are singletons. This clonotype originated in a woman between 35 and 50 years old in good health and CMV-seronegative. Sequencing used PBMCs. The chain uses TRBV6-1 and TRBJ2-3, with 7 bases that match TRBD2. The CDR3 sequence: CASSHVPGLLDTQYF. CDR3 sequence (DNA): TGTGCCAGCAGTCATGTTCCGGGACTACTAGATACGCAGTATTTT.